The TCR beta chain described here comes from a study of control samples from healthy donors and cancer patients (dated by TCRdb to 2018 to 2021). Library method: the immunoSEQ multiplex PCR assay. Sourced from immuneACCESS, this table was stored by TCRdb with only in-frame sequences that have V and J called. A share of the clones is absent; for the studies checked, an unresolved V gene accounts for under half, and the remainder has no known explanation. This sample comprises about 130,000 clones, about 92% of them detected only once. Clones ranked in the top ten supply about 1.7% of the sample. On this clone: Its recognized antigen is unknown. Qualities for individual bases were not recorded, and no much larger clone is one base off. The identical CDR3 is also encoded by other nucleotide sequences in the sample.

Taken from cysteine to phenylalanine, the CDR3 has 13 residues. The entry retains the CDR3 DNA only, 39 bases that are in frame from base 1. V is cut by 0 bases and J by 1 base, and the space between the germline ends is 4 bases. Reading the germline V gene gives CDR1 SGDLS and CDR2 YYNGEE. The sequence is built from TRBV9 and TRBJ1-1; confidence is insufficient to name the D gene. The source is a man in his fifties with head and neck cancer. Sequencing was carried out using PBMCs. The nucleotides are TGTGCCAGCAGCGTAGGACCGAACACTGAAGCTTTCTTT. Translated, this gives CASSVGPNTEAFF.